What follows is one T cell receptor (beta chain) and its context. Its antigen is not identified. This entry comes from a study of OX40 agonist ivuxolimab in advanced cancers. The CDR3 has 13 amino acids. The germline V gene encodes CDR1 SNHLY and CDR2 FYNNEI. Unmatched junction bases numbered 2, after V lost 6 bases and J lost 1 base. Assay used: immunoSEQ multiplex PCR; TCRdb lists only in-frame clones, some missing. The profile shows roughly 58,000 clones, around 88% of them singletons. Study outcomes and limitations: Expanded clones were, on average, more numerous among CD8+ T cells than CD4+.

The source material was CD4+ or CD8+ T cells sorted from blood, sampled in a trial of the OX40 agonist ivuxolimab. This sequence originates from an adult with an advanced solid tumor such as melanoma, head and neck, liver or kidney cancer. The chain carries TRBV2 and TRBJ1-1; 7 bases map to TRBD1. CDR3 nucleotides: TGTGCCAGCAGCCGGGACAGGAACACTGAAGCTTTCTTT. It translates to CASSRDRNTEAFF.